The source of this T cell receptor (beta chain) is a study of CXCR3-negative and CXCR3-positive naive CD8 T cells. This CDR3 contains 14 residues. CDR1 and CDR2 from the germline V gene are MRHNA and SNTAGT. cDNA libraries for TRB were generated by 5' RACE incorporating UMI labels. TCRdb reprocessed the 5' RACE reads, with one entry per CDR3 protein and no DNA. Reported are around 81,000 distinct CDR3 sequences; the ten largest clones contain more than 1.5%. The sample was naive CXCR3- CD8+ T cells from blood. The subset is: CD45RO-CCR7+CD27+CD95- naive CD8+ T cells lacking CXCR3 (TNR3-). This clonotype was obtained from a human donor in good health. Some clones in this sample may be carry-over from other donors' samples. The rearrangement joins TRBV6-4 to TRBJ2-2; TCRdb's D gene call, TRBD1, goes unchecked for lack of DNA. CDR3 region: CASIDRENTGELFF.